This T cell receptor (beta chain) was identified during a study of response to subunit inactivated influenza vaccine. Via MiXCR, TCRdb re-called the RT-PCR reads, giving one row per CDR3 protein. The table records about 530,000 distinct CDR3 sequences, roughly 12% of them present only once. In its sample, this clonotype was seen a few times. Its antigen is as yet unknown. Study-wide results and limits: Seasonal influenza vaccination, on each occasion, was suggested by the authors to recruit few new T cells.

CDR1 is DFQATT, CDR2 SNEGSKA, per germline (reference sequence). Trimming removed 4 bases at V and 0 bases at J, with 17 bases between. The length of the CDR3 is 16 residues. This TCR was sampled from a man aged 45 to 65 who received an inactivated influenza vaccine. Specimen: PBMCs from blood, collected on the day of vaccination. V and J are TRBV20-1 and TRBJ2-3; D is uncertain. Here the CDR3 reads CSATHHWRSSTDTQYF. The DNA for the CDR3 is TGCAGTGCTACCCACCACTGGCGCTCTAGCACAGATACGCAGTATTTT.